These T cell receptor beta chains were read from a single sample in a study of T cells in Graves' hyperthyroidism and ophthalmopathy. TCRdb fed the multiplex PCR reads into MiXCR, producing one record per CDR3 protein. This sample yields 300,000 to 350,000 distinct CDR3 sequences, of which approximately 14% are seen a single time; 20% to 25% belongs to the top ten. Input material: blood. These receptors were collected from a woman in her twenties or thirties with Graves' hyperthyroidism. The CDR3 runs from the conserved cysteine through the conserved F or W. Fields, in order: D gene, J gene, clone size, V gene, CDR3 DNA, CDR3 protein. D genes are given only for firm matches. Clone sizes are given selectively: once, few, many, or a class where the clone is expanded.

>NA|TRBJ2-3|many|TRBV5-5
TGTGCCAGCAGCTTAGCGGTTAGCACAGATACGCAGTATTTT
CASSLAVSTDTQYF
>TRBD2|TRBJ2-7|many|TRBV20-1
TGCAGTGCTCTGGATAGCGGGAGAGGTAACGAGCAGTACTTC
CSALDSGRGNEQYF
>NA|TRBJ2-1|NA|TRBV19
TGTGCCAGTAGTATAGTTGAGGACAATGAGCAGTTCTTC
CASSIVEDNEQFF
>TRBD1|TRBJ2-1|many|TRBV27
TGTGCCAGCAGTTTTATCTCCACAGGGGTACAAGGCAATGAGCAGTTCTTC
CASSFISTGVQGNEQFF
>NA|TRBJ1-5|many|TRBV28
TGTGCCAGCAGTTTATACCCCGGAAGGGATATCAATCAGCCCCAGCATTTT
CASSLYPGRDINQPQHF
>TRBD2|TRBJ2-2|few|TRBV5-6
TGTGCCAGCCACCCGGGACTAGCGGATGAAACCGGGGAGCTGTTTTTT
CASHPGLADETGELFF
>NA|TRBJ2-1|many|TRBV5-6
TGTGCCAGCAGTATTGTCTACAATGAGCAGTTCTTC
CASSIVYNEQFF
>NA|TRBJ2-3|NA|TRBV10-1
TGCGCCAGCAGTGAGTCGGCTATCGGTACGCAGTATTTT
CASSESAIGTQYF
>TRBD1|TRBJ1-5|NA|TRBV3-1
TGTGCCAGCAGCCAGATGGGACAGAATCAGCCCCAGCATTTT
CASSQMGQNQPQHF
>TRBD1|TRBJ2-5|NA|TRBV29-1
TGCAGCGTTGACCGAAGCCGGGACAGGGAAAAGTGGTACTTC
CSVDRSRDREKWYF
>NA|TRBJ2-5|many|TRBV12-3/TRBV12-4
TGTGCCAGCGGGACGGAAGAGACCCAGTACTTC
CASGTEETQYF
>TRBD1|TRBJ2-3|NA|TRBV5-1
TGCGCCAGCAGCACAGGGGGCGGATCGGATACGCAGTATTTT
CASSTGGGSDTQYF
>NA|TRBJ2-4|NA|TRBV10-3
TGTGCCATCAGTGAGTCGACGGGTCCCCCCATTCAGTACTTC
CAISESTGPPIQYF
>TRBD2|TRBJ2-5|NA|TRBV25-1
TGTGCCAGCAGTGAATATCGGCGGGAGGGTGAGACCCAGTACTTC
CASSEYRREGETQYF
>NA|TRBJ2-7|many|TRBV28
TGTGCCAGCAGTTCAGTAGGGAGGCTGGGTTACGAGCAGTACTTC
CASSSVGRLGYEQYF
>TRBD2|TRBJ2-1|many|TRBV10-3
TGTGCCATCAGTGAGACTAGCGGCTCCTACAATGAGCAGTTCTTC
CAISETSGSYNEQFF
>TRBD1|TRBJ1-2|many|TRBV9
TGTGCCAGCAGCGGACAGGGTCGCTATGGCTACACCTTC
CASSGQGRYGYTF
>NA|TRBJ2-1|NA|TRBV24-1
TGTGCCACCAGTGATTTTGGGAGCCATGAGCAGTTCTTC
CATSDFGSHEQFF
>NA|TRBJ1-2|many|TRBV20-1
TGCAGTGCTAGCCCCGCGAGTACTACGCCCTCTTATGGCTACACCTTC
CSASPASTTPSYGYTF
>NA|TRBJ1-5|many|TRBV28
TGTGCCAGCAACAGCAATCAGCCCCAGCATTTT
CASNSNQPQHF
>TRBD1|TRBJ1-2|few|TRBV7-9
TGTGCCAGCAGCTCTACCGGGACAGGGAACTATGGCTACACCTTC
CASSSTGTGNYGYTF
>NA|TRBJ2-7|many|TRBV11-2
TGTGCCAGCAGCCGAGGTTACTCCAAAATCTACGAGCAGTACTTC
CASSRGYSKIYEQYF
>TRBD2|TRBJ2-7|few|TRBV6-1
TGTGCCAGCAGGCCTAGCGGGAGTGAAATTTACGAGCAGTACTTC
CASRPSGSEIYEQYF
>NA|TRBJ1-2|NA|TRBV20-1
TGCAGTGCTACCGGGGCGGGCCACTATGGCTACACCTTC
CSATGAGHYGYTF
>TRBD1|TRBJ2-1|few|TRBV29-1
TGCAGCGTTGAAGATCGGCAGGGGGCTTCCTACAATGAGCAGTTCTTC
CSVEDRQGASYNEQFF
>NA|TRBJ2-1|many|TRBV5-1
TGCGCCAGCAGCTACGGGCCCCCGGGACCCGACAATGAGCAGTTCTTC
CASSYGPPGPDNEQFF
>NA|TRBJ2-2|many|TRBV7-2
TGTGCCAGCAGACGGAGTGCGAACACCGGGGAGCTGTTTTTT
CASRRSANTGELFF
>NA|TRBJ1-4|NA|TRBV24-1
TGTGCCACCAGTGATCGAACAGGGTCTGGAACTAATGAAAAACTGTTTTTT
CATSDRTGSGTNEKLFF
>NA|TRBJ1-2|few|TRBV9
TGTGCCAGCAGCGTAGTCCCAACCTCCTATGGCTACACCTTC
CASSVVPTSYGYTF
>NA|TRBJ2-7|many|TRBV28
TGTGCCAGCAGTCGGGGAGAACAGTACTTC
CASSRGEQYF
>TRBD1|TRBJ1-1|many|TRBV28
TGTGCCAGCAGCCATAGACAGGGGAACACTGAAGCTTTCTTT
CASSHRQGNTEAFF
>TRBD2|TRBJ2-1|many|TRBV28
TGTGCCAGCAGTTTGGTAACTAGCGGGAGGGTTGAGCAGTTCTTC
CASSLVTSGRVEQFF
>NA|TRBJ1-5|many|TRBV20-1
TGCAGCGCCCCCGCGATGGACCAGCCCCAGCATTTT
CSAPAMDQPQHF
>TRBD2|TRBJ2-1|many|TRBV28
TGTGCCAGCAGTCCCCACCGGACTAGCCTCGATGAGCAGTTCTTC
CASSPHRTSLDEQFF
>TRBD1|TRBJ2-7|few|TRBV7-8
TGTGCCAGCAGCCCAGGGGGCGTGGTGTGGGAGCAGTACTTC
CASSPGGVVWEQYF
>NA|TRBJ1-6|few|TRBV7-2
TGTGCCAGCAGCTTATTTCGCGGCTCACCCCTCCACTTT
CASSLFRGSPLHF
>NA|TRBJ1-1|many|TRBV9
TGTGCCAGCAGTTCAGGTGGGAACACTGAAGCTTTCTTT
CASSSGGNTEAFF
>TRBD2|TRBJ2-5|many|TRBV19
TGTGCCAGTAGGAGTGCTAGCGGGAGTCGAGAGACCCAGTACTTC
CASRSASGSRETQYF
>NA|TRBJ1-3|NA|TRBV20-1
TGCAGTGCTAGGGCAGGGGATGGAAACACCATATATTTT
CSARAGDGNTIYF
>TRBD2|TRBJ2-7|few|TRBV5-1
TGCGCCAGCAGACCCGGCGGGAGGGAGACCGACGAGCAGTACTTC
CASRPGGRETDEQYF